The 26 T cell receptor beta chains listed next were all sequenced from one sample in a study of response to subunit inactivated influenza vaccine. TCRdb reanalysed the RT-PCR reads using MiXCR and keeps one entry per CDR3 protein. This table holds about 150,000 distinct CDR3 sequences, over 8.5% found once. The source material was CD8+ T cells sorted from PBMCs, sampled roughly 24 months after vaccination. These receptor sequences come from a man between 50 and 69 years old who received an inactivated influenza vaccine.

At least ten counts were recorded for this clonotype. The chain carries TRBV28 and TRBJ2-1; perhaps TRBD1 as D (6 bases). The germline CDR1 and CDR2 sequences are MDHEN and SYDVKM. Deletions cut 3 bases from V and 6 bases from J, with 15 bases between. CDR3 size: 15 residues. In DNA, the CDR3 is TGTGCCAGCAGTTTCCCCGGGACAAATGTCAATGAGCAGTTCTTC. Amino acids: CASSFPGTNVNEQFF. The entire variable domain, with the rest obtained from reference TRBV28 and TRBJ2-1, is as follows: DVKVTQSSRYLVKRTGEKVFLECVQDMDHENMFWYRQDPGLGLRLIYFSYDVKMKEKGDIPEGYSVSREKKERFSLILESASTNQTSMYLCASSFPGTNVNEQFFGPGTRLTVL.

The chain joins TRBV7-9 to TRBJ2-1, with D tentatively TRBD2 (5 bases). CDR3 length equals 15 residues. CDR1 SEHNR and CDR2 FQNEAQ come from the germline V gene (reference sequence). V shed 2 bases and J shed 4 bases, with 12 bases lying between them. The CDR3 DNA follows: TGTGCCAGCAGCTTATCGCTAGCAGAGTACAATGAGCAGTTCTTC. Translated: CASSLSLAEYNEQFF.

The V gene is TRBV9, the J gene TRBJ1-4; the D gene is possibly TRBD1 (5 bases). The CDR3 length is 17 residues. Trimming removed 3 bases at V and 0 bases at J, with 15 bases between. Germline V gives CDR1 SGDLS, CDR2 YYNGEE. CDR3 region: CASSEGGAFTTNEKLFF. CDR3 bases: TGTGCCAGCAGCGAAGGCGGGGCTTTTACAACTAATGAAAAACTGTTTTTT.

This clonotype was seen only a few times. The junction shows a germline mismatch at one end, possibly a read error. The V call is TRBV7-7, the J call TRBJ2-5; TRBD2 is a possible D gene (5 bases). CDR3 length: 12 residues. In germline, CDR1 is SSHAT, CDR2 FNYEAQ (reference sequence). CDR3 sequence: CASSLNGGTQYF. The CDR3 DNA sequence: TGTGCTAGCAGCTTAAATGGAGGGACCCAGTACTTC.

The table lists this clonotype with a few counts. The rearrangement uses TRBV28 and TRBJ2-5; no reliable D call. The CDR3 extends over 14 amino acids. Trimming pared 5 bases from V and 0 bases from J, leaving 10 bases between. CDR1 and CDR2 (germline): MDHEN, SYDVKM. For the CDR3, the DNA is TGTGCCAGCAGTACCAACCGGGACCAAGAGACCCAGTACTTC. Protein product: CASSTNRDQETQYF. The whole variable domain, remainder taken from reference TRBV28 and TRBJ2-5, is DVKVTQSSRYLVKRTGEKVFLECVQDMDHENMFWYRQDPGLGLRLIYFSYDVKMKEKGDIPEGYSVSREKKERFSLILESASTNQTSMYLCASSTNRDQETQYFGPGTRLLVL.

The V call is TRBV27, the J call TRBJ2-7, with D possibly matching TRBD1 (6 bases). V lost 4 bases to trimming and J lost 0 bases, with 13 bases between them. Germline V lookup: CDR1 MNHEY, CDR2 SMNVEV (reference sequence). This CDR3 is built from 15 residues. CDR3 protein: CASSSRVGGSYEQYF. CDR3 bases: TGTGCCAGCAGTTCCCGCGTAGGGGGCTCCTACGAGCAGTACTTC.

V usage is TRBV10-3 and J usage is TRBJ1-1; TRBD1 is a possible D gene (6 bases). The germline CDR1 and CDR2 sequences are ENHRY and SYGVKD. V gave up 1 base and J gave up 0 bases, with 9 bases separating them. The CDR3 totals 15 residues. CDR3 sequence (DNA): TGTGCCATCAGTGAGTTTGGGGACATGAACACTGAAGCTTTCTTT. This translates into CAISEFGDMNTEAFF.

The chain uses TRBV9 and TRBJ1-2, with TRBD1 identical over 7 bases. V gave up 5 bases and J gave up 1 base; unmatched junction bases: 8. This CDR3 has 15 amino acids. The germline CDR1 and CDR2 sequences are SGDLS and YYNGEE. CDR3 bases: TGTGCCAGCAGTGCCGGGACAGACCTTAACTATGGCTACACCTTC. The encoded protein is CASSAGTDLNYGYTF.

In this sample, this clonotype turned up a few times. The chain joins TRBV12-3 or TRBV12-4 to TRBJ1-1; TRBD1 agrees at 8 bases. The CDR3 spans 15 residues. J gave up 1 base and V 4 bases, and 5 bases lay outside the gene matches. CDR3 sequence (DNA): TGTGCCAGCAGTTCATCTCAGGGGGCGAACACTGAAGCTTTCTTT. The encoded protein is CASSSSQGANTEAFF.

There are a few counts of this clonotype. This chain joins TRBV25-1 and TRBJ1-6, with D maybe TRBD1 (5 bases). CDR3 length: 14 amino acids. Trimming stripped 9 bases from V and 10 bases from J, with 19 bases between. The V gene's germline CDR1 is MGHDK and CDR2 SYGVNS. CDR3 region: CASGAWGERSPLHF. Written as DNA, the CDR3 is TGTGCCAGTGGAGCCTGGGGGGAGAGATCACCCCTCCACTTT.

V usage is TRBV27 and J usage is TRBJ2-7; 10 bases line up with TRBD2. Germline V CDR1 and CDR2: MNHEY, SMNVEV (reference sequence). V was clipped by 7 bases and J by 6 bases; unmatched bases: 18. The CDR3 length is 17 residues. This chain's CDR3 is CASTVGSSGRHLTEQYF. Here the CDR3 DNA reads TGTGCCAGCACAGTTGGGTCTAGCGGGAGACACCTCACCGAGCAGTACTTC.

This clonotype was recorded a few times. The CDR3 DNA reads as TGTGCCAGCAGCTTATTTACAGGGTTTGCCTACGAGCAGTACTTC. This codes for CASSLFTGFAYEQYF. V is TRBV11-2 and J is TRBJ2-7, with a possible D match to TRBD1 (6 bases). The V and J ends lost 2 bases and 2 bases respectively, with 13 bases between them. CDR1 and CDR2 from the germline V gene are SGHAT and FQNNGV. This CDR3 has 15 amino acids.

The V call is TRBV4-1, the J call TRBJ1-1; D uncertain. The ends were cut back, 0 bases at V and 2 bases at J, with 7 bases in the middle. CDR1 is MGHRA, CDR2 YSYEKL, per germline. CDR3 length: 14 amino acids. CDR3 DNA: TGCGCCAGCAGCCAAGACAGATTAAACACTGAAGCTTTCTTT. Translating it yields CASSQDRLNTEAFF.

This clonotype was seen more than once but under ten times. This chain uses TRBV10-3 with TRBJ2-3; 14 bases map to TRBD2. Trimming removed 2 bases from V and 8 bases from J; junction bases left unmatched: 0. The CDR3 has 14 amino acids. The germline V gene has CDR1 ENHRY and CDR2 SYGVKD. The CDR3 protein is CAISEGLAGGTQYF. The CDR3 DNA is TGTGCCATCAGTGAGGGACTAGCGGGAGGTACGCAGTATTTT.

The genes are TRBV27 and TRBJ2-7, with TRBD1 matching 9 bases. V dropped 4 bases and J dropped 3; count of bases not matched to a gene: 7. Germline V CDR1 and CDR2: MNHEY, SMNVEV (reference sequence). The CDR3 length is 15 residues. The CDR3 DNA follows: TGTGCCAGCAGTTCTCCCGGGACAGGGCACTACGAGCAGTACTTC. Its translation: CASSSPGTGHYEQYF.

The chain recombines TRBV15 with TRBJ2-1; D unresolved. CDR1 and CDR2 from the germline V gene are LNHNV and YYDKDF (reference sequence). The CDR3 length is 15 residues. V lost 0 bases and J 8 bases, leaving 14 bases between the germline ends. The CDR3 nucleotides read TGTGCCACCAGCAGAGATCTGGCCGTAGGTGATGAGCAGTTCTTC. The encoded protein is CATSRDLAVGDEQFF.

The chain couples TRBV3-1 to TRBJ2-7; D is ambiguous. Per the germline V gene, CDR1 is LGHDT and CDR2 is YNNKEL (reference sequence). The CDR3 contains 13 residues. Trimming stripped 4 bases from V and 4 bases from J, with 11 bases between. This CDR3 is CASSLYPMYEQYF. The CDR3 region has the DNA TGTGCCAGCAGCCTTTACCCCATGTACGAGCAGTACTTC.

A few counts support this clonotype. J is TRBJ2-7 and V is TRBV28, with 7 bases aligning to TRBD1. This CDR3 spans 15 amino acids. The V segment lost 7 bases and the J segment 7 bases; nucleotides outside the gene matches: 16. In germline, CDR1 is MDHEN, CDR2 SYDVKM. The CDR3 loop reads CASNGWDSHVGEQYF. The CDR3 nucleotides read TGTGCCAGCAATGGTTGGGACAGCCATGTGGGGGAGCAGTACTTC.

Many counts were recorded for this clonotype. The chain combines TRBV12-3 or TRBV12-4 with TRBJ1-1; 9 bases are shared with TRBD1. After removal of 1 base from V and 4 bases from J, the junction contained 1 base not matched to a gene. The CDR3 runs 14 residues. The CDR3 here is CASSLGTGATEAFF. CDR3 DNA sequence: TGTGCCAGCAGTTTAGGGACAGGGGCCACTGAAGCTTTCTTT.

The chain combines TRBV27 with TRBJ1-2; no clear D. This CDR3 is 15 amino acids long. V was shortened by 5 bases and J by 0 bases, with 13 bases between the two germline ends. Germline V gives CDR1 MNHEY, CDR2 SMNVEV (reference sequence). The CDR3 DNA reads TGTGCCAGCAGTCCCAGTACAGCCTCTAACTATGGCTACACCTTC. Encoded protein: CASSPSTASNYGYTF.

This clonotype was recorded many times. This rearrangement joins TRBV28 to TRBJ2-2; D may be TRBD2 (6 bases). This CDR3 is built from 14 residues. V lost 6 bases to trimming and J lost 6 bases, with 14 bases between them. Germline V lookup: CDR1 MDHEN, CDR2 SYDVKM. The CDR3 loop is CASSAGGDAGELFF. The DNA for the CDR3 is TGTGCCAGCAGCGCCGGGGGAGATGCCGGGGAGCTGTTTTTT.

This chain links TRBV28 with TRBJ2-7, with TRBD1 as a possible D gene (6 bases). The CDR3 has 15 amino acids. V was shortened by 2 bases and J by 3 bases, with 14 bases between the two germline ends. Germline-derived CDR1 and CDR2 are MDHEN and SYDVKM. DNA for the CDR3: TGTGCCAGCAGTTTAGGGCAGGGGATGTACTACGAGCAGTACTTC. This gives the protein CASSLGQGMYYEQYF. The whole variable domain, remainder taken from reference TRBV28 and TRBJ2-7, is DVKVTQSSRYLVKRTGEKVFLECVQDMDHENMFWYRQDPGLGLRLIYFSYDVKMKEKGDIPEGYSVSREKKERFSLILESASTNQTSMYLCASSLGQGMYYEQYFGPGTRLTVT.

The table lists this clonotype with a few counts. The chain links TRBV4-2 to TRBJ2-7; 7 nucleotides align to TRBD1. The CDR3 sequence is 16 residues long. V was clipped by 5 bases and J by 3 bases; unmatched bases: 13. Germline assignment: CDR1 LGHNA and CDR2 YNFKEQ. CDR3 loop: CASSYTDRDQIYEQYF. CDR3 DNA sequence: TGTGCCAGCAGCTATACAGACAGGGACCAAATCTACGAGCAGTACTTC.

This clonotype was recorded a few times. This chain joins TRBV27 and TRBJ2-1; 9 positions match TRBD1. V lost 6 bases and J lost 4; bases outside the gene matches: 4. The germline V gene encodes CDR1 MNHEY and CDR2 SMNVEV (reference sequence). This CDR3 spans 14 amino acids. CDR3 DNA sequence: TGTGCCAGCAGCTCCGGACAGGGGTACAATGAGCAGTTCTTC. Translation: CASSSGQGYNEQFF.

This clonotype is medium-sized by share. Compared with germline, one end of the junction differs, possibly owing to a read error. The rearrangement joins TRBV7-9 to TRBJ2-1; no clear D gene. Per germline, CDR1 SEHNR and CDR2 FQNEAQ (reference sequence). The CDR3 length is 12 residues. CDR3 loop: CASSLDGYEPFF. CDR3 sequence (DNA): TGTGCCAGCAGCTTAGACGGATATGAGCCGTTCTTC.

V usage is TRBV12-3 or TRBV12-4 and J usage is TRBJ2-7; a possible D gene is TRBD2 (6 bases). The CDR3 length is 14 residues. The V gene lost 1 base and the J gene lost 3 bases, with 10 bases spanning the gap. CDR3 sequence: CASSLEDYNYEQYF. The CDR3 nucleotides read TGTGCCAGCAGTTTAGAGGACTACAACTACGAGCAGTACTTC.